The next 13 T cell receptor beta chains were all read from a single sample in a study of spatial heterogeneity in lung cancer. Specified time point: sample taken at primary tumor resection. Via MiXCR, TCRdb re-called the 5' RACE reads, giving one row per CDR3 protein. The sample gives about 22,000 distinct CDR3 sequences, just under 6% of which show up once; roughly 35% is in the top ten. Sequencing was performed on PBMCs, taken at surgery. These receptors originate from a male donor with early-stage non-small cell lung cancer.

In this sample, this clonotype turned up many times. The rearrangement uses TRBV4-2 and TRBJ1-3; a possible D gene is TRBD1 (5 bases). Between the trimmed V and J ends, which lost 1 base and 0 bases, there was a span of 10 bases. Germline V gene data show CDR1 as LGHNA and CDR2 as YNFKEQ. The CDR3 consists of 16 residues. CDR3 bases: TGTGCCAGCAGCCAAGGGGCACAGGACTCTGGAAACACCATATATTTT. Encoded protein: CASSQGAQDSGNTIYF.

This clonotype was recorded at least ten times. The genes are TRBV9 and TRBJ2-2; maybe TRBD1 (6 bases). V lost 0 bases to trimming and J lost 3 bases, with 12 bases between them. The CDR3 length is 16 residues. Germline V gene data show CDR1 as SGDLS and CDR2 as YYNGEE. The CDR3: CASSVAGAIHTGELFF. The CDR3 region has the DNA TGTGCCAGCAGCGTAGCAGGGGCGATACACACCGGGGAGCTGTTTTTT.

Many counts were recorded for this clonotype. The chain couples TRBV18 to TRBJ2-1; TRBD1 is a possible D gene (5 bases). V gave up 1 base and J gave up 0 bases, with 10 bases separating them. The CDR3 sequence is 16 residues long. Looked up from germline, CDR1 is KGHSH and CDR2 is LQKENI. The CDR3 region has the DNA TGTGCCAGCTCACCACTTCTAACAGGCTCCTACAATGAGCAGTTCTTC. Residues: CASSPLLTGSYNEQFF.

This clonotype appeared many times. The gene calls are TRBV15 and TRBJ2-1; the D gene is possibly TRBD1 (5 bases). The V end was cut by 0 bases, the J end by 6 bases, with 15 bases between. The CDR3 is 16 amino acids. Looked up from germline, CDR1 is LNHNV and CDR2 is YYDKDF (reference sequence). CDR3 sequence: CATSREGWSRGNEQFF. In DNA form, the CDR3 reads TGTGCCACCAGCAGAGAGGGATGGTCTAGGGGCAATGAGCAGTTCTTC.

The CDR3 spells CAWSVRTGTIQYF. CDR3 DNA sequence: TGTGCCTGGAGTGTACGGACAGGGACCATTCAGTACTTC. The chain employs TRBV30 and TRBJ2-4; 8 positions agree with TRBD1. Per germline, CDR1 GTSNPN and CDR2 SVGIG (reference sequence). J lost 9 bases, V lost 0 bases, and 4 bases had no gene match. The CDR3 consists of 13 residues.

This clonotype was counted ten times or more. CDR3 nucleotide sequence: TGCGCCAGCAGCTTGGACTCAGGGGGTTACAATGAGCAGTTCTTC. Its translation is CASSLDSGGYNEQFF. J is TRBJ2-1 and V is TRBV5-1; 7 bases match TRBD1. Germline assignment: CDR1 SGHRS and CDR2 YFSETQ. With V trimmed by 0 bases and J by 4 bases, 4 bases remained unmatched. The CDR3 loop spans 15 amino acids.

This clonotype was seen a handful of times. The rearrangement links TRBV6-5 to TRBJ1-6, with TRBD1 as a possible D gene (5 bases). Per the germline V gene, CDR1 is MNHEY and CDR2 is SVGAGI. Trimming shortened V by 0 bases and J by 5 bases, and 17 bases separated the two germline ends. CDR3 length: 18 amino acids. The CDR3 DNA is TGTGCCAGCAGTTACTCGAGATGGGGACTTGCAGATAATTCACCCCTCCACTTT. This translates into CASSYSRWGLADNSPLHF.

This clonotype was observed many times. CDR3 sequence: CASSLSSGSSYEQYF. The DNA for the CDR3 is TGTGCCAGCAGCTTGAGTAGCGGGAGCTCCTACGAGCAGTACTTC. This chain links TRBV5-4 with TRBJ2-7; TRBD2 matches 9 bases. The CDR3 contains 15 residues. The trim removed 1 base at V and 0 bases at J, leaving 2 bases unmatched. From germline, CDR1 is SGHNT and CDR2 YYREEE (reference sequence).

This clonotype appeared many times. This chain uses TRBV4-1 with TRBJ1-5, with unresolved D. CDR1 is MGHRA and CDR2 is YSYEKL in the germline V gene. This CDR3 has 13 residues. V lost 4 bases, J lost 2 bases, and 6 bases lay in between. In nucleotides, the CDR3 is TGCGCCAGCAGCCGGATCCGCAATCAGCCCCAGCATTTT. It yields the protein CASSRIRNQPQHF.

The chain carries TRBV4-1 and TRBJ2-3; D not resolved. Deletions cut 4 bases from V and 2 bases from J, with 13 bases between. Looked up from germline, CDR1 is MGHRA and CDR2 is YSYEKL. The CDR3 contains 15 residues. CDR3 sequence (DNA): TGCGCCAGCAGCCCACAGCAGGCCCTCACAGATACGCAGTATTTT. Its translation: CASSPQQALTDTQYF.

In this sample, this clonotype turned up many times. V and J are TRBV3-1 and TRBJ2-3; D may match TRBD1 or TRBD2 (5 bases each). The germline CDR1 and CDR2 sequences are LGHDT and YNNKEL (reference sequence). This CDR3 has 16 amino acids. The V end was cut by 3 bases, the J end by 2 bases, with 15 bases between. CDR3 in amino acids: CASSHQGTAFTDTQYF. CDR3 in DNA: TGTGCCAGCAGCCACCAAGGGACCGCGTTCACAGATACGCAGTATTTT.

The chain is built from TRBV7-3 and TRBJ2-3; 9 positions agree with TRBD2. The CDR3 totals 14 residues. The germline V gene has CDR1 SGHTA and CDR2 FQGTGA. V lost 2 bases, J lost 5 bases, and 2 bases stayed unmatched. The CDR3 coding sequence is TGTGCCAGCAGCTTAGGTAGCGGGGGAGATACGCAGTATTTT. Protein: CASSLGSGGDTQYF.

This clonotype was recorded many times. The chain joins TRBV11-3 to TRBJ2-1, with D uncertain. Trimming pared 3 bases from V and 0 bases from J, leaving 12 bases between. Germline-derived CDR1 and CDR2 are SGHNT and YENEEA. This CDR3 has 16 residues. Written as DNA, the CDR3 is TGTGCCAGCAGCTTGGGTACCTCAAGCTCCTACAATGAGCAGTTCTTC. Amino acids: CASSLGTSSSYNEQFF.